This T cell receptor beta chain comes out of a study of identical twins. TCRdb ran MiXCR on the 5' RACE reads and lists one entry per CDR3 protein. The data hold some 790,000 distinct CDR3 sequences, with around a sixth observed a single time. This CDR3 comprises 15 residues. Germline CDR1 SGHRS, CDR2 YFSETQ. Trimming took 0 bases from V and 5 from J; bases not matched to a gene: 4. This clonotype was detected only a few times. Separately, the same data were catalogued under a study of T cells expressing NK-cell markers. According to that study: In several experiments, an anti-gamma-delta TCR antibody restricted sorting to alpha-beta TCR T cells. Several donors likewise had their CD3+CD56-NKG2C+ fraction led by these clonotypes.

Sequencing was done on a sample of PBMCs. The V gene is TRBV5-1, the J gene TRBJ2-5, with 10 bases fitting TRBD2. The TCR was taken from a woman younger than 35 in good health. The CDR3 loop is CASSLELAGVETQYF. DNA of the CDR3: TGCGCCAGCAGCTTGGAGCTAGCGGGAGTGGAGACCCAGTACTTC.